This T cell receptor (beta chain) was identified in a study of response to subunit inactivated influenza vaccine. General observations from the study: Authors suggested seasonal influenza vaccinations each recruit few new T cells.

From germline, CDR1 is MNHEY and CDR2 SVGAGI. With 0 bases clipped from V and 2 bases from J, the junction kept 2 bases outside the gene matches. CDR3 length equals 15 residues. Regarding this clonotype: Its antigen is not identified.

TCRdb called the RT-PCR reads again in MiXCR, with one record for every CDR3 protein. The data hold roughly 780,000 distinct CDR3 sequences, with less than 20% observed a single time. The chain has TRBV6-5 and TRBJ2-3; 7 bases are a match to TRBD2. The specimen comprised PBMCs from blood, sampled 5 days after vaccination. This sequence was found in a middle-aged man who received an inactivated influenza vaccine. The CDR3 spells CASSYSSGNTDTQYF. Here the CDR3 DNA reads TGTGCCAGCAGTTACTCGAGCGGGAACACAGATACGCAGTATTTT.